This T cell receptor (beta chain) was identified during a study of T-cell memory formation after mild COVID-19. Study outcomes and limitations: There were some responding clones in pre-infection memory, which suggested that cross-reactive memory had joined. Those CD4+ clones that contracted were mainly in CM and EM (CD8+ ones in EMRA).

The CDR3 has 13 residues. In germline, CDR1 is DFQATT, CDR2 SNEGSKA (reference sequence). V was cut by 5 bases and J by 2 bases, with 12 bases left in between. This clonotype has more than one count but fewer than ten. The antigen remains undetermined. From 5'RACE with constant-segment primers came TCR alpha and TCR beta cDNA libraries that carried sample barcodes and UMIs. Using its own MiXCR run on the 5' RACE reads, TCRdb lists one record per CDR3 protein. The sample contains approximately 230,000 distinct CDR3 sequences, approximately 16% of which appear only once. Sample: PBMCs or a T cell subset sorted from them (not recorded which). The V and J genes are TRBV20-1 and TRBJ1-2; D possibly corresponds to TRBD1 (5 bases). The sequence derives from a man aged 18 to 29 who had mild COVID-19 (a few samples of this study predate the infection). Cell type and time point are not known. In DNA form, the CDR3 reads TGCAGTGCTCGACCCGGGGCCAACTATGGCTACACCTTC. It encodes CSARPGANYGYTF.